Listed below are T cell receptor beta chains from one sample, sequenced in a study of T-cell memory formation after mild COVID-19. TCRdb recomputed calls from the 5' RACE reads with MiXCR, one row per CDR3 protein. The table includes 540,000 or so distinct CDR3 sequences, about 20% detected once. What was sequenced was PBMCs or a T cell subset sorted from them (not recorded which). These receptors all come from an adult woman who had mild COVID-19 (a few samples of this study predate the infection). Cell type and time point are not known. CDR3s include the opening cysteine and the closing phenylalanine or tryptophan. A D gene is named only where the DNA matches it firmly. Not all rows give a size; the values are once, few, many and, for expanded clones, a class.

D	size	V	J	DNA	CDR3
NA	NA	TRBV11-2	TRBJ1-1	TGTGCCAGCAGCCCAGGACACCTGGACACTGAAGCTTTCTTT	CASSPGHLDTEAFF
TRBD2	NA	TRBV5-4	TRBJ2-1	TGTGCCAGCAGCCGGGAGGGGGAGCGGAGCAATGAGCAGTTCTTC	CASSREGERSNEQFF
NA	NA	TRBV5-4	TRBJ2-1	TGTGCCAGCAGCCCAGGGGACTCTCTAAATGAGCAGTTCTTC	CASSPGDSLNEQFF
NA	few	TRBV20-1	TRBJ1-1	TGCAGTGCTAGAGCAACTGACACCCTCGACATGAACACTGAAGCTTTCTTT	CSARATDTLDMNTEAFF
NA	NA	TRBV24-1	TRBJ2-1	TGTGCCACCAGTCGACTGGAATTCTATGAGCAGTTCTTC	CATSRLEFYEQFF
TRBD1	few	TRBV24-1	TRBJ2-1	TGTGCCACCAGTGATCCCAAACCGGGACAGGGGATCCATGAGCAGTTCTTC	CATSDPKPGQGIHEQFF
NA	NA	TRBV4-2	TRBJ2-5	TGTGCCAGCAAAAGCAGGGAAGGAGAGACCCAGTACTTC	CASKSREGETQYF
NA	NA	TRBV5-1	TRBJ2-1	TGCGCCAGCAGCACCGGACAGACCAATGAGCAGTTCTTC	CASSTGQTNEQFF
NA	NA	TRBV5-6	TRBJ1-5	TGTGCCAGCAGCGAGCTTAACCAGCCCCAGCATTTT	CASSELNQPQHF
TRBD1	NA	TRBV18	TRBJ1-1	TGTGCCAGCTCACCAGGGACAGAGATTAACACTGAAGCTTTCTTT	CASSPGTEINTEAFF
NA	many	TRBV7-6	TRBJ2-7	TGTGCCAGCAGCTCGGACAGAGGCTACGAGCAGTACTTC	CASSSDRGYEQYF
NA	NA	TRBV20-1	TRBJ2-1	TGCAGTGCAACGGGTGACTCCCTTGAGCAGTTCTTC	CSATGDSLEQFF
NA	few	TRBV29-1	TRBJ1-2	TGCAGCGTCCTACAGGCCTTTGGCGGCTACACCTTC	CSVLQAFGGYTF
NA	few	TRBV16	TRBJ2-7	TGTGCCAGCAGCCAAGGGACCGAGCAGTACTTC	CASSQGTEQYF
TRBD1	few	TRBV12-3/TRBV12-4	TRBJ1-2	TGTGCCAGCAGTTTGGGACAGGGGGTGCGTGGCTACACCTTC	CASSLGQGVRGYTF
NA	NA	TRBV20-1	TRBJ2-1	TGCAGTGCTAGCGACAGTGAGCAGTTCTTC	CSASDSEQFF
NA	few	TRBV6-6	TRBJ2-5	TGTGCCAGCAGTTACTCGGCTGGGAAGTATTGGGCAGACCAAGAGACCCAGTACTTC	CASSYSAGKYWADQETQYF
NA	many	TRBV7-2	TRBJ2-5	TGTGCCAGCAGCTTAGTCCCCCAAGAGACCCAGTACTTC	CASSLVPQETQYF
NA	NA	TRBV6-1	TRBJ2-7	TGTGCCAGCAGTGTAGAAACATCATCCCACGAGCAGTACTTC	CASSVETSSHEQYF
NA	few	TRBV7-9	TRBJ2-7	TGTGCCAGCAGCTTAGCAACCAGGTCACCTTGGGAGGAGCAGTACTTC	CASSLATRSPWEEQYF
NA	NA	TRBV12-3/TRBV12-4	TRBJ1-6	TGTGCCAGCAGTTTAACGGGGGGGAATTCACCCCTCCACTTT	CASSLTGGNSPLHF
TRBD2	NA	TRBV7-8	TRBJ2-7	TGTGCCAGCAGCTCGGGGAGCGGGAGGGCTTTAGGCGAGCAGTACTTC	CASSSGSGRALGEQYF
TRBD2	few	TRBV7-8	TRBJ2-5	TGTGCCAGCAGCCCACGGGCTAGCGGGGACCAGTACTTC	CASSPRASGDQYF
TRBD1	NA	TRBV7-2	TRBJ2-6	TGTGCCAGCAGCCAGGGACAGGGGAAATCTGGGGCCAACGTCCTGACTTTC	CASSQGQGKSGANVLTF
NA	few	TRBV4-2	TRBJ2-1	TGTGCCAGCAGCCTCCCGGGGGTTGGCGGGACGACGAGCTCCTACAATGAGCAGTTCTTC	CASSLPGVGGTTSSYNEQFF
TRBD2	few	TRBV20-1	TRBJ2-7	TGCAGTGCTAGAGATGGGGGAGCGGGAGCTGTTCGGGAGCAGTACTTC	CSARDGGAGAVREQYF
NA	few	TRBV28	TRBJ2-2	TGTGCCAGCAGTTTGGGGGGGCTTAACGCCGGGGAGCTGTTTTTT	CASSLGGLNAGELFF
TRBD2	NA	TRBV4-1	TRBJ2-1	TGCGCCAGCAGCCAAGTAGGTGCGGGAGCCATTTTGGATGAGCAGTTCTTC	CASSQVGAGAILDEQFF
NA	many	TRBV20-1	TRBJ2-7	TGCAGTGCTGGACAGACCTACGAGCAGTACTTC	CSAGQTYEQYF
TRBD2	many	TRBV24-1	TRBJ2-2	TGTGCCACCAGCGGGACTAGCGGGCCACGGAGGGAGCTGTTTTTT	CATSGTSGPRRELFF
TRBD1	few	TRBV9	TRBJ1-4	TGTGCCAGCAGCGCCGCAGGGGGCGCGGATGAAAAACTGTTTTTT	CASSAAGGADEKLFF
NA	few	TRBV24-1	TRBJ2-7	TGTGCCACCAGTCAGGGGGGCCTCGACGAGCAGTACTTC	CATSQGGLDEQYF
NA	NA	TRBV6-6	TRBJ1-5	TGTGCCAGCAGTTACTCGAGTGTGGTAGGGAAACGACAGCCCCAGCATTTT	CASSYSSVVGKRQPQHF
NA	many	TRBV7-6	TRBJ2-1	TGTGCCAGCAGCTTAGGGGCCAGTTACAATGAGCAGTTCTTC	CASSLGASYNEQFF
NA	once	TRBV2	TRBJ2-2	TGTGCCAGCAGTGTAGGACAAACGAACACCGGGGAGCTGTTTTTT	CASSVGQTNTGELFF
NA	NA	TRBV20-1	TRBJ2-7	TGCAGTGCTAGACGACCAGGGGCCCCTGAGCAGTACTTC	CSARRPGAPEQYF
TRBD2	NA	TRBV6-6	TRBJ2-1	TGTGCCAGCAGACGGACTAGCGGGATGGACAATGAGCAGTTCTTC	CASRRTSGMDNEQFF
NA	NA	TRBV2	TRBJ1-5	TGTGCCAGCAGAAGTGGGGGGGGTCAGCCCCAGCATTTT	CASRSGGGQPQHF
NA	few	TRBV14	TRBJ2-1	TGTGCCAGCAGCCCCCGCGTCAGCGGCTCCTACAATGAGCAGTTCTTC	CASSPRVSGSYNEQFF
NA	NA	TRBV20-1	TRBJ1-2	TGCAGTGCTAGAGACCTCTACACCTTC	CSARDLYTF
NA	few	TRBV20-1	TRBJ2-3	TGCAGTGCTAGAGCCCAGCCCGGGACAGATACGCAGTATTTT	CSARAQPGTDTQYF
NA	many	TRBV9	TRBJ1-1	TGTGCCAGCAGCGTTAGGGGTATGGGCACTGAAGCTTTCTTT	CASSVRGMGTEAFF
NA	NA	TRBV10-3	TRBJ1-1	TGTGCCATCAGTGAGTCGATGGTCACTGAAGCTTTCTTT	CAISESMVTEAFF
NA	NA	TRBV5-5	TRBJ1-2	TGTGCCAGCAGCATCGACAGTGCGAACTATGGCTACACCTTC	CASSIDSANYGYTF
NA	few	TRBV12-3/TRBV12-4	TRBJ2-7	TGTGCCAGCAGTGGGGGAGGGGGCGACGAGCAGTACTTC	CASSGGGGDEQYF
NA	NA	TRBV19	TRBJ1-2	TGTGCCAGTAGTTATGCGACGGCTAACTATGGCTACACCTTC	CASSYATANYGYTF
TRBD1	few	TRBV5-1	TRBJ1-5	TGCGCCAGCAGCTTGGAGGGGACAGGGTTTCAGCCCCAGCATTTT	CASSLEGTGFQPQHF
NA	few	TRBV19	TRBJ2-7	TGTGCCAGTAGTTCCCTAGGGCGGGCGATATCCTACGAGCAGTACTTC	CASSSLGRAISYEQYF
TRBD2	few	TRBV9	TRBJ2-1	TGTGCCAGCACTGATACGGGAGGGCCCTACAATGAGCAGTTCTTC	CASTDTGGPYNEQFF
NA	many	TRBV7-9	TRBJ2-7	TGTGCCAGCAGCTTAGACGACGAGCAGTACTTC	CASSLDDEQYF
TRBD2	few	TRBV4-1	TRBJ2-7	TGCGCCAGCAGCCAAGAAGGGAGCGGGGGATCCTCCTACGAGCAGTACTTC	CASSQEGSGGSSYEQYF
TRBD2	NA	TRBV12-3/TRBV12-4	TRBJ2-3	TGTGCCAGCAAGCCGGGACTAGCAGTTCTCACAGATACGCAGTATTTT	CASKPGLAVLTDTQYF